These 6 T cell receptor beta chains originate from one sample sequenced in a study of blood T cell repertoires in COVID-19. TCRdb keeps only in-frame clones here, not all; method: immunoSEQ multiplex PCR. Of a few hundred thousand clones listed, around 82% are singletons. The specimen was peripheral blood. The receptors derive from a human donor in a cohort sampled during active COVID-19.

The chain links TRBV28 to TRBJ1-2; 8 bases align to TRBD1. The CDR3 spans 14 residues. Germline CDR1 and CDR2: MDHEN and SYDVKM. V trimming: 4 bases; J trimming: 5 bases; junction bases outside the gene matches: 6. The CDR3 sequence: CASSSKQGGYGYTF. The CDR3 DNA reads as TGTGCCAGCAGTTCAAAACAGGGGGGTTATGGCTACACCTTC.

The V call is TRBV9, the J call TRBJ2-1; D call uncertain. V lost 0 bases and J 5 bases, leaving 12 bases between the germline ends. This CDR3 spans 15 amino acids. Germline CDR1 and CDR2: SGDLS and YYNGEE. CDR3 nucleotide sequence: TGTGCCAGCAGCGTAGCCCCGCGAGCCGACAATGAGCAGTTCTTC. It translates to CASSVAPRADNEQFF.

The V and J genes are TRBV7-9 and TRBJ2-5, with TRBD1 identical over 7 bases. The CDR3 length is 14 residues. CDR1 and CDR2 (germline): SEHNR, FQNEAQ (reference sequence). Germline trimming cut 6 bases from V and 2 bases from J; bases unmatched to any gene: 6. The CDR3 DNA reads TGTGCCAGCAGTCCCGGGACAGTACAAGAGACCCAGTACTTC. It is translated as CASSPGTVQETQYF.

The chain joins TRBV12-3 or TRBV12-4 to TRBJ2-7, with 7 positions matching TRBD2. The CDR3 sequence is 12 residues long. J lost 4 bases, V lost 6 bases, and 3 bases had no gene match. This chain's CDR3 is CASRGTTYEQYF. The CDR3 coding sequence is TGTGCCAGCAGGGGGACTACGTACGAGCAGTACTTC.

The chain employs TRBV11-2 and TRBJ2-5; D not certain. The V and J ends lost 5 bases and 4 bases respectively, with 14 bases between them. The germline gives CDR1 SGHAT, CDR2 FQNNGV. The CDR3 runs to 14 residues. The CDR3 sequence: CASSPFSRVETQYF. In DNA, the CDR3 is TGTGCCAGCAGCCCCTTCTCCCGTGTAGAGACCCAGTACTTC.

This clone appeared once. The gene calls are TRBV7-8 and TRBJ2-1; D may be TRBD2 (6 bases). There are 13 residues in the CDR3. Germline V gene data show CDR1 as SGHVS and CDR2 as FQNEAQ. V lost 1 base and J lost 10, with 11 bases in between. The CDR3 loop is CASSLGGTEEQFF. CDR3 in DNA: TGTGCCAGCAGCTTAGGCGGGACGGAAGAGCAGTTCTTC.